This T cell receptor beta chain is drawn from a study of T-cell memory formation after mild COVID-19. Whole-study findings and limits: Some clones that responded turned up in pre-infection memory, which suggests that cross-reactive memory joined in.

Looked up from germline, CDR1 is ENHRY and CDR2 is SYGVKD. V shed 3 bases and J 5 bases; nucleotides not matched to a gene: 6. The CDR3 extends over 15 amino acids. This clonotype was observed a handful of times. Antigen unknown. cDNA libraries for TCR alpha and TCR beta, carrying sample barcodes and UMIs, came from 5'RACE with constant-segment primers. TCRdb passed the 5' RACE reads through MiXCR, listing each CDR3 protein once. The sample lists around 300,000 distinct CDR3 sequences, roughly 19% occurring once. V usage is TRBV10-3 and J usage is TRBJ2-5, with 10 positions matching TRBD1. The source of this sequence is a young man who had mild COVID-19 (a few samples of this study predate the infection). Cell type and time point are not known. The sequenced material came from PBMCs or a T cell subset sorted from them (not recorded which). The CDR3 DNA reads TGTGCCATCAGTGACCCGGGACAGGGGCGGGAGACCCAGTACTTC. It yields the protein CAISDPGQGRETQYF.